This T cell receptor (beta chain) was observed in a study of CD8 T cells in ankylosing spondylitis. Germline assignment: CDR1 DFQATT and CDR2 SNEGSKA (reference sequence). CDR3 size: 13 residues. The ends were cut back, 0 bases at V and 1 base at J, with 3 bases in the middle. Scientists made TCR beta libraries using quantitative 5'-RACE with molecular barcodes. TCRdb itself ran the 5' RACE reads through MiXCR, one entry per CDR3 protein. The table includes roughly 180,000 distinct CDR3 sequences, 9.8% detected once. This clonotype was detected many times. The antigen is undetermined. Study findings and constraints: In ankylosing spondylitis blood, a motif of eight highly homologous TCR beta variants appeared characteristic.

The receptor comes from a female donor with ankylosing spondylitis or in good health (not recorded which). The V and J genes are TRBV20-1 and TRBJ2-2; the D is unclear. Sequencing was done on a sample of blood, either unsorted or a sorted T cell fraction (not recorded which). In DNA form, the CDR3 reads TGCAGTGCTAGAGAGGGGAACACCGGGGAGCTGTTTTTT. Translation gives CSAREGNTGELFF.